What follows are 26 T cell receptor beta chains derived from one specimen sequenced in a study of cytomegalovirus exposure and HLA in healthy donors. Primers: 60 Vbeta forward and 13 Jbeta reverse. TCRdb keeps only in-frame clones here, not all; method: immunoSEQ multiplex PCR. The sample yields approximately 58,000 clones, roughly four fifths seen once. Sequences were obtained from PBMCs. These receptors were collected from a man aged 30 to 45 in good health and CMV-seronegative.

The rearrangement uses TRBV4-3 and TRBJ1-5; D might be TRBD1 (5 bases). V was pared by 0 bases and J by 5 bases, with 11 bases between. The CDR3 extends over 15 amino acids. Germline V CDR1 and CDR2: LGHNA, YSLEER. The CDR3, as DNA: TGCGCCAGCAGCCAAGATGGGGGAGGGTATCAGCCCCAGCATTTT. It yields the protein CASSQDGGGYQPQHF.

The rearrangement joins TRBV5-5 to TRBJ2-2; 10 positions agree with TRBD2. This CDR3 has 16 amino acids. J gave up 6 bases and V 4 bases, and 9 bases lay outside the gene matches. CDR1 is SGHKS and CDR2 is YYEKEE in the germline V gene (reference sequence). CDR3 DNA: TGTGCCAGCAGCCGGGATAGCGGGAGGTTGTCCGGGGAGCTGTTTTTT. Its protein product is CASSRDSGRLSGELFF.

This chain joins TRBV4-3 and TRBJ1-2, with TRBD1 as a possible D gene (6 bases). The CDR3 spans 16 residues. CDR1 is LGHNA, CDR2 YSLEER, per germline. Trimming left V 0 bases short and J 4 bases short, with 15 bases between. Written as DNA, the CDR3 is TGCGCCAGCAGCCAAGACAGACAGGCGTCCACCTATGGCTACACCTTC. The encoded protein is CASSQDRQASTYGYTF.

The chain is built from TRBV5-4 and TRBJ1-2; D remains unclear. Germline-derived CDR1 and CDR2 are SGHNT and YYREEE (reference sequence). V lost 4 bases, J lost 4 bases, and 8 bases lay in between. The length of the CDR3 is 12 residues. The CDR3 is CASSPSGYGYTF. The CDR3 DNA is TGTGCCAGCAGCCCCTCCGGCTATGGCTACACCTTC.

The chain has TRBV7-3 and TRBJ2-3; 8 bases match TRBD2. Trimming cost V 2 bases and J 6 bases; bases outside gene matches: 7. Looked up from germline, CDR1 is SGHTA and CDR2 is FQGTGA. The CDR3 consists of 15 residues. CDR3 in DNA: TGTGCCAGCAGCTTATCTCGGGGGGGCCGGGATACGCAGTATTTT. Its protein product is CASSLSRGGRDTQYF.

This clone has just one count. This chain uses TRBV29-1 with TRBJ1-3; D is undetermined. The CDR3 has 15 residues. In germline, CDR1 is SQVTM, CDR2 ANQGSEA. Trimming pared 7 bases from V and 1 base from J, leaving 17 bases between. The DNA of the CDR3 is TGCAGCGCCCGGGCGGGGAGAGGTTCTGGAAACACCATATATTTT. It yields the protein CSARAGRGSGNTIYF.

This chain joins TRBV4-3 and TRBJ2-7; D may be TRBD1 (6 bases). Trimming stripped 1 base from V and 7 bases from J, with 17 bases between. CDR3 size: 15 residues. Germline CDR1 is LGHNA and CDR2 is YSLEER. The CDR3 loop is CASSQVGTGFEEQYF. For the CDR3, the DNA is TGCGCCAGCAGCCAAGTTGGTACAGGGTTCGAGGAGCAGTACTTC.

V gene TRBV9 combines with J gene TRBJ1-4; D remains unclear. Germline V lookup: CDR1 SGDLS, CDR2 YYNGEE. The CDR3 extends over 16 amino acids. V lost 0 bases, J lost 2 bases, and 11 bases lay in between. As DNA, the CDR3 is TGTGCCAGCAGCGTAGGCAGCCAGACTACTAATGAAAAACTGTTTTTT. This sequence encodes CASSVGSQTTNEKLFF.

This chain links TRBV2 with TRBJ2-7, with 11 bases aligning to TRBD1. The CDR3 has 14 residues. The V and J ends lost 5 bases and 4 bases, in that order; junction bases with no gene match: 4. The germline gives CDR1 SNHLY, CDR2 FYNNEI. CDR3 amino acids: CASSWTGGLYEQYF. The DNA for the CDR3 is TGTGCCAGCAGTTGGACAGGGGGCTTGTACGAGCAGTACTTC.

The rearrangement uses TRBV9 and TRBJ1-2, with 8 bases that match TRBD1. The V gene end was trimmed by 4 bases and the J gene end by 3 bases; junction bases not matched to a gene: 5. CDR3 length equals 14 residues. The germline gives CDR1 SGDLS, CDR2 YYNGEE. CDR3 region: CASSPRDRYYGYTF. CDR3 sequence (DNA): TGTGCCAGCAGCCCCCGGGACAGGTACTATGGCTACACCTTC.

The chain combines TRBV11-2 with TRBJ1-2; 7 nucleotides agree with TRBD1. Looked up from germline, CDR1 is SGHAT and CDR2 is FQNNGV. CDR3 size: 14 residues. The V and J ends lost 5 bases and 4 bases, in that order; junction bases with no gene match: 7. CDR3 sequence: CASSKDRQGYGYTF. The CDR3 region has the DNA TGTGCCAGCAGCAAGGACCGACAGGGCTATGGCTACACCTTC.

The genes are TRBV9 and TRBJ2-2; 10 bases are shared with TRBD1. The trim removed 4 bases at V and 6 bases at J, leaving 12 bases unmatched. CDR1 is SGDLS and CDR2 is YYNGEE in the germline V gene. The CDR3 is 17 amino acids. This CDR3 is CASSHGGDRGSSGELFF. CDR3 DNA: TGTGCCAGCAGCCACGGGGGGGACAGGGGTTCGTCCGGGGAGCTGTTTTTT.

Details on this clone: This sample includes further DNA sequences coding for the same CDR3. This sequence joins TRBV7-9 and TRBJ1-2; possible D gene TRBD1, 6 bases. The CDR3 is 13 residues long. The germline V gene encodes CDR1 SEHNR and CDR2 FQNEAQ (reference sequence). Trimming stripped 5 bases from V and 8 bases from J, with 15 bases between. The CDR3 DNA reads as TGTGCCAGCAGCCAGGGGCAAGAGAGGGGCTACACCTTC. Its protein is CASSQGQERGYTF.

This clone has a handful of counts. The chain joins TRBV23-1 to TRBJ1-1; TRBD1 matches at 9 bases. TRBV23-1 is annotated as an ORF whose role is uncertain. V lost 6 bases to trimming and J lost 9 bases; unmatched junction nucleotides: 2. There are 11 residues in the CDR3. Here the CDR3 reads CASRQGAKAFF. As DNA, the CDR3 is TGCGCCAGCAGACAGGGGGCGAAAGCTTTCTTT.

The chain recombines TRBV13 with TRBJ2-7; the D gene is possibly TRBD1 (5 bases). Trimming removed 1 base from V and 2 bases from J, with 9 bases in between. Germline V gene lookup returns CDR1 PRHDT and CDR2 FYEKMQ (reference sequence). This CDR3 region has 14 residues. For the CDR3, the DNA is TGTGCCAGCAGCTTAGAGGGGTCGGCCTACGAGCAGTACTTC. This encodes CASSLEGSAYEQYF.

The chain couples TRBV21-1 to TRBJ1-1; TRBD1 is the table's D call and was not checked against the DNA. TRBV21-1 is flagged as a pseudogene. The CDR3 is 14 amino acids. The CDR3, as DNA: TGTGCCAGCAGCAAAGCGGCAGGTCCCTTAGAAGCTTTCTTT. This codes for CASSKAAGPLEAFF.

The rearrangement joins TRBV30 to TRBJ2-1; D gene ambiguous. This CDR3 is built from 13 residues. The V gene's germline CDR1 is GTSNPN and CDR2 SVGIG (reference sequence). V lost 7 bases to trimming and J lost 0 bases, with 10 bases between them. The CDR3 sequence is CAYSTSSYNEQFF. CDR3 nucleotides: TGTGCCTATTCAACGAGCTCCTACAATGAGCAGTTCTTC. The full variable domain, in which reference TRBV30 and TRBJ2-1 provide the parts outside the CDR3, is SQTIHQWPATLVQPVGSPLSLECTVEGTSNPNLYWYRQAAGRGLQLLFYSVGIGQISSEVPQNLSASRPQDRQFILSSKKLLLSDSGFYLCAYSTSSYNEQFFGPGTRLTVL.

The rearrangement joins TRBV4-2 to TRBJ2-5; perhaps TRBD2 as D (5 bases). The end of the DNA is better explained by TRBJ2-7, so the J call may be wrong. There are 17 residues in the CDR3. Germline assignment: CDR1 LGHNA and CDR2 YNFKEQ. The CDR3 region has the DNA TGTGCCAGCAGCCCCGCTAGCCTTCACGAAAGCTCCTACGAGCAGTACTTC. Translation gives CASSPASLHESSYEQYF.

The V and J genes are TRBV7-9 and TRBJ1-2; TRBD1 is a possible D gene (6 bases). The CDR3 spans 14 residues. Germline CDR1 SEHNR, CDR2 FQNEAQ (reference sequence). Trimming removed 5 bases from V and 0 bases from J, with 10 bases in between. The CDR3 is CASSRDIANYGYTF. The CDR3, as DNA: TGTGCCAGCAGCCGGGACATAGCTAACTATGGCTACACCTTC.

This clone was observed once. The chain recombines TRBV30 with TRBJ2-7; the match to TRBD1 covers 11 bases. CDR3 length: 13 amino acids. The germline gives CDR1 GTSNPN, CDR2 SVGIG (reference sequence). CDR3 loop: CAGDRGLGYEQYF. The CDR3 nucleotides read TGTGCGGGGGACAGGGGGTTGGGATACGAGCAGTACTTC.

The chain recombines TRBV14 with TRBJ2-7, with a weak D call TRBD1 (6 bases). Trimming stripped 1 base from V and 2 bases from J, with 12 bases between. There are 15 residues in the CDR3. Germline loops: CDR1 SGHDN, CDR2 FVKESK. The CDR3 sequence is CASSQVPQGPYEQYF. Here the CDR3 DNA reads TGTGCCAGCAGCCAAGTTCCACAGGGACCCTACGAGCAGTACTTC.

This clone showed up just once. The chain's CDR3 is CASSLKSVAGGHGDTQYF. The CDR3 DNA reads TGTGCCAGCAGTTTAAAGTCGGTAGCGGGAGGGCACGGAGATACGCAGTATTTT. V and J are TRBV27 and TRBJ2-3, with 11 bases identical to TRBD2. The length of the CDR3 is 18 residues. The trim removed 2 bases at V and 5 bases at J, leaving 12 bases unmatched. Germline V lookup: CDR1 MNHEY, CDR2 SMNVEV (reference sequence).

This chain joins TRBV5-6 and TRBJ2-3; the match to TRBD2 covers 8 bases. Germline V CDR1 and CDR2: SGHDT, YYEEEE. The CDR3 loop spans 18 amino acids. The J segment lost 6 bases and the V segment lost 4 bases, leaving 19 bases of the junction unmatched. CDR3 region: CASSPGFGVVSGGDTQYF. CDR3 nucleotides: TGTGCCAGCAGCCCCGGTTTTGGGGTTGTTTCGGGGGGGGATACGCAGTATTTT.

In this sample, this clone turned up once. This chain connects TRBV2 to TRBJ1-6, with TRBD1 matching over 11 bases. Losses at the gene ends were 6 bases for V and 7 bases for J; bases not matched to a gene: 20. The CDR3 consists of 20 residues. Looked up from germline, CDR1 is SNHLY and CDR2 is FYNNEI. The CDR3 coding sequence is TGTGCCAGCAGGGGCCCCCCCTTGACCGGGACAGGGGGTTACAATTCACCCCTCCACTTT. This encodes CASRGPPLTGTGGYNSPLHF.

The rearrangement links TRBV4-3 to TRBJ2-3; 8 bases line up with TRBD2. The CDR3 totals 17 residues. CDR1 LGHNA and CDR2 YSLEER come from the germline V gene. The J segment lost 2 bases and the V segment lost 1 base, leaving 8 bases of the junction unmatched. The CDR3 protein is CASSQGVGGGPTDTQYF. In DNA form, the CDR3 reads TGCGCCAGCAGCCAAGGGGTGGGCGGGGGGCCCACAGATACGCAGTATTTT.

The CDR3 here is CASSVEGAPGELFF. The CDR3 DNA follows: TGTGCCAGCAGCGTGGAGGGGGCTCCCGGGGAGCTGTTTTTT. The genes are TRBV9 and TRBJ2-2; possible D gene TRBD1, 7 bases. V was trimmed by 2 bases and J by 6 bases, leaving 11 bases between them. Germline CDR1 is SGDLS and CDR2 is YYNGEE. CDR3 length: 14 residues.